This passage covers 25 T cell receptor beta chains from one sample sequenced in a study of cytomegalovirus exposure and HLA in healthy donors. Vbeta (60) and Jbeta (13) primers were used in the PCR. Method: immunoSEQ multiplex PCR; TCRdb's copy keeps in-frame clones and lacks some. This sample has under 200,000 clones, with 80% found just once. Input material: PBMCs. These receptors were obtained from a human donor in good health.

The chain joins TRBV19 to TRBJ1-5; tentative D call: TRBD1 (6 bases). Trimming shortened V by 10 bases and J by 3 bases, and 25 bases separated the two germline ends. CDR3 length equals 17 residues. The germline gives CDR1 LNHDA, CDR2 SQIVND (reference sequence). The CDR3, as DNA: TGTGCCACCCACATTGGGTACAGGGTATTTTACAATCAGCCCCAGCATTTT. The encoded protein is CATHIGYRVFYNQPQHF.

This clone has just a few counts. The genes are TRBV6-5 and TRBJ1-1; D is ambiguous. There are 11 residues in the CDR3. Germline CDR1 MNHEY, CDR2 SVGAGI. Deletions cut 7 bases from V and 1 base from J, with 4 bases between. Here the CDR3 DNA reads TGTGCCAGCACCGGGAACACTGAAGCTTTCTTT. Protein product: CASTGNTEAFF.

The chain has TRBV19 and TRBJ2-2; 8 bases align to TRBD2. With 2 bases clipped from V and 0 bases from J, the junction kept 2 bases outside the gene matches. Per the germline V gene, CDR1 is LNHDA and CDR2 is SQIVND (reference sequence). The CDR3 runs to 16 residues. CDR3 amino acids: CASSITGGTNTGELFF. The CDR3 bases are TGTGCCAGTAGTATAACGGGGGGGACGAACACCGGGGAGCTGTTTTTT.

The table lists this clone with a count of one. The CDR3, as DNA: TGTGCCAGCAGCTTAGGCGGGGCCCTTAACTATGGCTACACCTTC. This codes for CASSLGGALNYGYTF. The rearrangement joins TRBV7-2 to TRBJ1-2; weak D call: TRBD1 (5 bases). Germline V lookup: CDR1 SGHTA, CDR2 FQGNSA. V was trimmed by 1 base and J by 1 base, leaving 10 bases between them. The CDR3 is made up of 15 amino acids.

The chain employs TRBV10-3 and TRBJ2-2; TRBD1 aligns across 8 bases. The CDR3 covers 18 residues. Germline V gives CDR1 ENHRY, CDR2 SYGVKD. J was trimmed by 1 base and V by 6 bases; bases with no gene match: 13. The CDR3 sequence is CAIRTGLTGERNTGELFF. The CDR3 DNA sequence: TGTGCCATCAGGACAGGGTTGACAGGGGAAAGGAACACCGGGGAGCTGTTTTTT.

This clone came up a few times. This chain joins TRBV7-2 and TRBJ2-5, with a tentative D call TRBD1 (5 bases). This CDR3 is 17 amino acids long. The V end was cut by 5 bases, the J end by 0 bases, with 19 bases between. CDR1 SGHTA and CDR2 FQGNSA come from the germline V gene. The CDR3 is CASSESTRDEYQETQYF. Written as DNA, the CDR3 is TGTGCCAGCAGCGAATCCACCAGGGATGAGTACCAAGAGACCCAGTACTTC.

The chain employs TRBV7-2 and TRBJ2-1, with 10 bases identical to TRBD2. The germline V gene encodes CDR1 SGHTA and CDR2 FQGNSA. The ends lost 0 bases at V and 3 bases at J; junction bases unmatched: 14. The CDR3 sequence is 20 residues long. The CDR3 sequence: CASSLALPSSGGIVYNEQFF. In nucleotides, the CDR3 is TGTGCCAGCAGCTTAGCGTTACCTTCTAGCGGGGGAATTGTCTACAATGAGCAGTTCTTC.

This clone was counted between two and nine times. This chain connects TRBV19 to TRBJ1-5; no firm D call. V was cut by 7 bases and J by 5 bases, with 18 bases left in between. The length of the CDR3 is 15 residues. Germline lookup yields CDR1 LNHDA and CDR2 SQIVND (reference sequence). The CDR3 sequence: CASKVDSYVHQPQHF. For the CDR3, the DNA is TGTGCCAGTAAGGTGGACTCCTACGTCCATCAGCCCCAGCATTTT.

The chain carries TRBV2 and TRBJ2-6, with 7 bases fitting TRBD2. Germline CDR1 reads SNHLY; CDR2 reads FYNNEI. The CDR3 extends over 18 amino acids. The junction had 8 bases not matched to a gene; V was cut back by 1 base and J by 2 bases. CDR3 nucleotide sequence: TGTGCCAGCAGTGAAGAAGCGGGATTTGGGCCTGGGGCCAACGTCCTGACTTTC. Protein sequence: CASSEEAGFGPGANVLTF.

This rearrangement joins TRBV6-5 to TRBJ2-3; 12 bases map to TRBD2. The CDR3 contains 15 residues. J was trimmed by 5 bases and V by 6 bases; bases with no gene match: 6. The germline V gene encodes CDR1 MNHEY and CDR2 SVGAGI. CDR3 in amino acids: CASSRGLAGEDTQYF. The CDR3 nucleotides read TGTGCCAGCAGCCGGGGACTAGCGGGTGAAGATACGCAGTATTTT.

The chain uses TRBV7-8 and TRBJ1-2; the match to TRBD1 covers 7 bases. With 5 bases clipped from V and 5 bases from J, the junction kept 11 bases outside the gene matches. The length of the CDR3 is 15 residues. Germline V CDR1 and CDR2: SGHVS, FQNEAQ. CDR3 sequence: CASSGLPGQKYGYTF. The CDR3 DNA reads TGTGCCAGCAGCGGACTGCCGGGACAGAAATATGGCTACACCTTC.

The chain recombines TRBV14 with TRBJ2-5, with 8 nucleotides matching TRBD2. The CDR3 extends over 15 amino acids. Unmatched junction bases numbered 10, after V lost 6 bases and J lost 4 bases. The germline CDR1 and CDR2 sequences are SGHDN and FVKESK. In DNA, the CDR3 is TGTGCCAGCAGTTTCAGCGGGGGCTTCCCAGAGACCCAGTACTTC. It specifies CASSFSGGFPETQYF. Supplemented by reference TRBV14 and TRBJ2-5, the full variable domain reads EAGVTQFPSHSVIEKGQTVTLRCDPISGHDNLYWYRRVMGKEIKFLLHFVKESKQDESGMPNNRFLAERTGGTYSTLKVQPAELEDSGVYFCASSFSGGFPETQYFGPGTRLLVL.

The CDR3, as DNA: TGCGCCAGCAGCTCAGAAACAGGGCTCCGCTCCTACGAGCAGTACTTC. Translated, it gives CASSSETGLRSYEQYF. The V call is TRBV5-1, the J call TRBJ2-7; tentatively, D is TRBD1 (6 bases). V was pared by 3 bases and J by 0 bases, with 16 bases between. The V gene's germline CDR1 is SGHRS and CDR2 YFSETQ. This CDR3 region has 16 residues.

V gene TRBV5-1 combines with J gene TRBJ2-1, with 8 positions matching TRBD2. The V and J ends lost 5 bases and 4 bases, in that order; junction bases with no gene match: 8. The CDR3 runs 15 residues. Germline CDR1 reads SGHRS; CDR2 reads YFSETQ. CDR3 sequence: CASRQAGVAYNEQFF. The CDR3 DNA follows: TGCGCCAGCAGACAAGCGGGGGTGGCGTACAATGAGCAGTTCTTC.

V usage is TRBV6-5 and J usage is TRBJ2-2; maybe TRBD1 (5 bases). Germline-derived CDR1 and CDR2 are MNHEY and SVGAGI. This CDR3 spans 16 amino acids. V lost 2 bases and J 0 bases, leaving 10 bases between the germline ends. In nucleotides, the CDR3 is TGTGCCAGCAGTTACCGTAGACAGCCGAACACCGGGGAGCTGTTTTTT. It translates to CASSYRRQPNTGELFF.

The CDR3 region has the DNA TGCGCCAGCAGCTTGGGGTGGCAGTTTAATGAAAAACTGTTTTTT. This sequence encodes CASSLGWQFNEKLFF. The chain has TRBV5-1 and TRBJ1-4; D is unclear. Germline V gene lookup returns CDR1 SGHRS and CDR2 YFSETQ. V was trimmed by 0 bases and J by 4 bases, leaving 10 bases between them. This CDR3 is 15 amino acids long.

About this clone: The sample contains more than one DNA sequence encoding this CDR3. The chain employs TRBV6-1 and TRBJ1-1; TRBD1 agrees at 7 bases. After removal of 3 bases from V and 0 bases from J, the junction contained 4 bases not matched to a gene. Germline V gene sequence: CDR1 MNHNS, CDR2 SASEGT. CDR3 length equals 15 residues. In DNA, the CDR3 is TGTGCCAGCAGTGAGGACAGGAATATGAACACTGAAGCTTTCTTT. Translated, it gives CASSEDRNMNTEAFF.

The chain combines TRBV5-8 with TRBJ1-5; the D gene is possibly TRBD1 (5 bases). CDR3 length: 15 amino acids. CDR1 and CDR2 (germline): SGHTS, YDEGEE. V was clipped by 1 base and J by 1 base, with 9 bases between them. CDR3 DNA sequence: TGTGCCAGCAGCTTGCAGGGCTTGAGCAATCAGCCCCAGCATTTT. This codes for CASSLQGLSNQPQHF.

J is TRBJ1-6 and V is TRBV6-6; D gene ambiguous. The germline CDR1 and CDR2 sequences are MNHNY and SVGAGI (reference sequence). The CDR3 totals 15 residues. V was cut by 2 bases and J by 5 bases, with 10 bases left in between. CDR3 bases: TGTGCCAGCAGTTACGCCGGCGGAAATAATTCACCCCTCCACTTT. Its translation is CASSYAGGNNSPLHF.

The rearrangement uses TRBV9 and TRBJ2-2; 10 bases map to TRBD2. The CDR3 loop spans 17 amino acids. The germline CDR1 and CDR2 sequences are SGDLS and YYNGEE. Germline trimming cut 4 bases from V and 3 bases from J; bases unmatched to any gene: 9. For the CDR3, the DNA is TGTGCCAGCAGCTATAATAGCGGGGGGCGTTACACCGGGGAGCTGTTTTTT. Translated, it gives CASSYNSGGRYTGELFF.

The V gene is TRBV10-2, the J gene TRBJ1-1; 7 bases are shared with TRBD1. CDR3 length equals 15 residues. Germline CDR1 is WSHSY and CDR2 is SAAADI. Trimming cost V 7 bases and J 0 bases; bases outside gene matches: 8. CDR3 amino acids: CASKVAGGVNTEAFF. The CDR3 DNA is TGCGCCAGCAAGGTGGCAGGGGGTGTGAACACTGAAGCTTTCTTT.

Comment on this clone: Germline and junction disagree at one end, which may indicate a read error. Within the sample, other DNA sequences also encode this same CDR3. The V gene is TRBV4-3, the J gene TRBJ1-1, with D unresolved. The CDR3 length is 15 residues. Germline CDR1 LGHNA, CDR2 YSLEER. The CDR3 reads CASSQETGWNTEAFF. The CDR3 DNA reads as TGCGCCAGCAGCCAAGAGACTGGGTGGAACACCGAAGCTTTCTTT.

The chain recombines TRBV5-6 with TRBJ1-1, with unresolved D. This CDR3 is 12 amino acids long. V shed 4 bases and J shed 5 bases, with 9 bases lying between them. In germline, CDR1 is SGHDT, CDR2 YYEEEE. Here the CDR3 DNA reads TGTGCCAGCAGCCCTGCGGGAACTGAAGCTTTCTTT. Translated: CASSPAGTEAFF.

The chain combines TRBV7-8 with TRBJ2-1; TRBD2 matches at 11 bases. The CDR3 is made up of 15 amino acids. Per germline, CDR1 SGHVS and CDR2 FQNEAQ. V was pared by 5 bases and J by 8 bases, with 8 bases of the junction left unmatched. The CDR3 nucleotides are TGTGCCAGCAGCCCCTTAGCGGGGGGGGCGGATGAGCAGTTCTTC. It yields the protein CASSPLAGGADEQFF. Full variable domain (remainder filled in from reference TRBV7-8 and TRBJ2-1): GAGVSQSPRYKVAKRGQDVALRCDPISGHVSLFWYQQALGQGPEFLTYFQNEAQLDKSGLPSDRFFAERPEGSVSTLKIQRTQQEDSAVYLCASSPLAGGADEQFFGPGTRLTVL.

CDR3 residues: CASSYKQGTEAFF. CDR3 DNA sequence: TGTGCCAGCAGTTATAAACAGGGCACTGAAGCTTTCTTT. The chain joins TRBV6-1 to TRBJ1-1, with D tentatively TRBD1 (6 bases). Germline CDR1 MNHNS, CDR2 SASEGT. Trimming took off 5 bases at V and 4 bases at J, with 11 bases between the two ends. The CDR3 is 13 amino acids.